This entry describes one T cell receptor (beta chain). The target antigen is unknown. This specimen comes from a study of cytomegalovirus exposure and HLA in healthy donors. Overall study findings and caveats: High specificity and sensitivity for cytomegalovirus status were reported for the classifier.

In germline, CDR1 is SGHRS, CDR2 YFSETQ. The CDR3 loop spans 15 amino acids. After removal of 4 bases from V and 5 bases from J, the junction contained 11 bases not matched to a gene. The PCR ran on 60 Vbeta and 13 Jbeta primers. Assay: immunoSEQ multiplex PCR; the TCRdb copy retains only in-frame clones and omits some. This table has over 130,000 clones, around 78% appearing once. V is TRBV5-1 and J is TRBJ2-5, with 7 nucleotides matching TRBD2. The receptor was isolated from a middle-aged woman in good health and CMV-seropositive. Sample: PBMCs. CDR3 protein: CASSTRELARETQYF. Written as DNA, the CDR3 is TGCGCCAGCAGCACCCGGGAACTAGCGAGGGAGACCCAGTACTTC. Filled out from reference TRBV5-1 and TRBJ2-5, the complete variable domain reads KAGVTQTPRYLIKTRGQQVTLSCSPISGHRSVSWYQQTPGQGLQFLFEYFSETQRNKGNFPGRFSGRQFSNSRSEMNVSTLELGDSALYLCASSTRELARETQYFGPGTRLLVL.